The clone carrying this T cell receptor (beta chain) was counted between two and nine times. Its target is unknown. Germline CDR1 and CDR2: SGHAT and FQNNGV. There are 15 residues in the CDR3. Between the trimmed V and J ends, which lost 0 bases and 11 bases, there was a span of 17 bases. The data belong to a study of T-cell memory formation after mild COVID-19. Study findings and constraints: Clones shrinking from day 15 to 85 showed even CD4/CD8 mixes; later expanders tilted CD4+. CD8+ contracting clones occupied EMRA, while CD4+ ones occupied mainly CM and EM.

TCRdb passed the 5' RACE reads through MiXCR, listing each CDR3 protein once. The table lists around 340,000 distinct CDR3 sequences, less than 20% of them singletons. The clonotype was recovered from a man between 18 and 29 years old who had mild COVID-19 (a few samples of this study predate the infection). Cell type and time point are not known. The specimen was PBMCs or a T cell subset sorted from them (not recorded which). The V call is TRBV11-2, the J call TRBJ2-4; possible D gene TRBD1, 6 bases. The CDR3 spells CASSLEQGIIAVQYF. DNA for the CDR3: TGTGCCAGCAGCTTAGAACAGGGAATTATTGCTGTTCAGTACTTC.